One sample yielded the 18 T cell receptor beta chains listed below, sequenced in a study of blood T cell repertoires in COVID-19 (dated by TCRdb to 2018 to 2021). Receptor amplification or capture employed the immunoSEQ multiplex PCR assay. TCRdb limited this immuneACCESS table to in-frame rearrangements with V and J called. A share of clones is missing; checked studies link under half to unresolved V genes, and the rest is unexplained. The sample yields approximately 96,000 clones; 90% to 95% were counted once. The ten largest clones capture 4% to 5.5% of the sample. The sequencing sample was made of peripheral blood. These receptor sequences come from a human donor with active COVID-19. The donor label of this sample is uncertain.

Here the CDR3 reads CASSLDPSFPGLPETQYF. CDR3 sequence (DNA): TGTGCCAGCAGCTTAGATCCAAGTTTCCCGGGACTACCAGAGACCCAGTACTTC. The J gene is TRBJ2-5, the V gene TRBV7-2; 7 positions match TRBD2. Germline trimming cut 1 base from V and 4 bases from J; bases unmatched to any gene: 15. The CDR3 length is 18 residues. The germline gives CDR1 SGHTA, CDR2 FQGNSA.

V usage is TRBV4-1 and J usage is TRBJ2-7, with a possible D match to TRBD1 (5 bases). CDR3 size: 18 residues. The germline V gene has CDR1 MGHRA and CDR2 YSYEKL. The V gene lost 0 bases and the J gene lost 2 bases, with 20 bases spanning the gap. The CDR3 here is CASSQDIALLRQTYEQYF. The CDR3 nucleotides are TGCGCCAGCAGCCAAGATATCGCACTACTCAGACAGACCTACGAGCAGTACTTC.

This chain connects TRBV27 to TRBJ2-7, with TRBD2 as a possible D gene (7 bases). CDR1 is MNHEY and CDR2 is SMNVEV in the germline V gene (reference sequence). Trimming left V 7 bases short and J 4 bases short, with 20 bases between. The CDR3 covers 15 residues. The CDR3 DNA sequence: TGTGCCAGCAAAGATAGGGGGGGGCCTGCTTACGAGCAGTACTTC. Translating it yields CASKDRGGPAYEQYF.

The V call is TRBV5-4, the J call TRBJ2-5; 12 nucleotides match TRBD1. Per germline, CDR1 SGHNT and CDR2 YYREEE (reference sequence). J lost 4 bases, V lost 0 bases, and 4 bases had no gene match. The CDR3 covers 16 residues. Here the CDR3 reads CASSLVGTGGAETQYF. The DNA for the CDR3 is TGTGCCAGCAGCTTGGTTGGGACAGGGGGCGCAGAGACCCAGTACTTC.

This sequence joins TRBV7-8 and TRBJ2-2; TRBD1 is a possible D gene (8 bases). Trimming shortened V by 4 bases and J by 8 bases, and 17 bases separated the two germline ends. The CDR3 runs 15 residues. Looked up from germline, CDR1 is SGHVS and CDR2 is FQNEAQ. CDR3 nucleotide sequence: TGTGCCAGCAGCTCCCGGACAGGGAGGGCTGGGGAGCTGTTTTTT. It is translated as CASSSRTGRAGELFF.

The J gene is TRBJ2-7, the V gene TRBV24-1; D unclear. CDR1 KGHDR and CDR2 SFDVKD come from the germline V gene. The CDR3 runs 15 residues. Between the trimmed V and J ends, which lost 2 bases and 0 bases, there was a span of 10 bases. CDR3 coding DNA: TGTGCCACCAGTGATTCGCGGCAAAACTCCTACGAGCAGTACTTC. Translation: CATSDSRQNSYEQYF.

V usage is TRBV19 and J usage is TRBJ2-7; D unclear. CDR3 length equals 10 residues. The V gene lost 11 bases and the J gene lost 5 bases, with 10 bases spanning the gap. CDR1 and CDR2 (germline): LNHDA, SQIVND (reference sequence). Written as DNA, the CDR3 is TGTGCCGGTATAGTACACGAGCAGTACTTC. Protein: CAGIVHEQYF.

The chain has TRBV4-1 and TRBJ2-7, with D perhaps matching TRBD1 (6 bases). Germline V CDR1 and CDR2: MGHRA, YSYEKL. Trimming took off 4 bases at V and 5 bases at J, with 9 bases between the two ends. The CDR3 covers 12 residues. CDR3 coding DNA: TGCGCCAGCAGCCCACAGGGCCACGAGCAGTACTTC. As protein: CASSPQGHEQYF.

The chain uses TRBV4-1 and TRBJ2-3; the match to TRBD2 covers 8 bases. V was clipped by 6 bases and J by 4 bases; unmatched bases: 6. CDR1 and CDR2 from the germline V gene are MGHRA and YSYEKL. CDR3 length: 14 amino acids. Here the CDR3 DNA reads TGCGCCAGCAGGGATAGCGGGATCTCAGATACGCAGTATTTT. Protein sequence: CASRDSGISDTQYF.

This clone was recorded only once. V usage is TRBV6-2 or TRBV6-3 and J usage is TRBJ2-7, with TRBD2 matching 10 bases. CDR1 is MNHEY and CDR2 is SVGEGT in the germline V gene. The CDR3 sequence is 16 residues long. After removal of 4 bases from V and 3 bases from J, the junction contained 9 bases not matched to a gene. The CDR3 region has the DNA TGTGCCAGCAGTTCCACGTGGGAGCGGGAGGGCTACGAGCAGTACTTC. Encoded protein: CASSSTWEREGYEQYF.

This chain joins TRBV28 and TRBJ2-2; 11 positions agree with TRBD2. This CDR3 has 20 residues. Trimming at V came to 10 bases and at J to 6 bases, leaving 25 bases not matched to a gene. Germline lookup yields CDR1 MDHEN and CDR2 SYDVKM. Here the CDR3 reads CATPTGTLLAGVKGAGELFF. CDR3 sequence (DNA): TGTGCCACCCCCACCGGGACACTACTAGCGGGAGTAAAAGGGGCCGGGGAGCTGTTTTTT.

The chain employs TRBV7-9 and TRBJ2-7; a weak D match, TRBD2 (5 bases). CDR1 SEHNR and CDR2 FQNEAQ come from the germline V gene (reference sequence). The V end was cut by 5 bases, the J end by 6 bases, with 26 bases between. The CDR3 runs to 17 residues. The CDR3 DNA is TGTGCCAGCAGCCTCAGTCCCTTTGGTCGAAGGGAGACCGAGCAGTACTTC. Translation: CASSLSPFGRRETEQYF.

This chain connects TRBV12-3 or TRBV12-4 to TRBJ1-3, with D unresolved. V was clipped by 6 bases and J by 3 bases, with 6 bases between them. CDR3 length: 12 residues. The CDR3 DNA reads as TGTGCCAGCAGCCCCTTTGGAAACACCATATATTTT. It is translated as CASSPFGNTIYF.

The V call is TRBV25-1, the J call TRBJ2-1; D gene ambiguous. The germline V gene encodes CDR1 MGHDK and CDR2 SYGVNS. The germline V and J ends were trimmed by 10 bases and 10 bases, with 17 bases remaining between them. CDR3 length: 12 amino acids. The CDR3: CATELRSREQFF. The CDR3 bases are TGTGCCACCGAGCTGCGGTCTAGAGAGCAGTTCTTC.

This chain joins TRBV19 and TRBJ2-7; no firm D call. Looked up from germline, CDR1 is LNHDA and CDR2 is SQIVND (reference sequence). The CDR3 has 16 residues. V shed 0 bases and J shed 2 bases, with 14 bases lying between them. CDR3 bases: TGTGCCAGTAGTATAGATCTATCGACTGCTCCCTACGAGCAGTACTTC. It encodes CASSIDLSTAPYEQYF.

CDR3 loop: CASSGTRGQFF. The CDR3 nucleotides read TGTGCCAGCAGTGGGACAAGGGGGCAGTTCTTC. This chain uses TRBV2 with TRBJ2-1; D possibly corresponds to TRBD1 (5 bases). CDR3 length: 11 residues. V lost 4 bases to trimming and J lost 12 bases, with 10 bases between them. The V gene's germline CDR1 is SNHLY and CDR2 FYNNEI.

V and J are TRBV7-8 and TRBJ2-3; 10 nucleotides line up with TRBD2. Germline V gene data show CDR1 as SGHVS and CDR2 as FQNEAQ. This CDR3 has 16 amino acids. Germline trimming cut 5 bases from V and 2 bases from J; bases unmatched to any gene: 7. The chain's CDR3 is CASSERLAGPTDTQYF. CDR3 nucleotides: TGTGCCAGCAGCGAGCGACTAGCGGGTCCCACAGATACGCAGTATTTT.

The chain couples TRBV2 to TRBJ2-7, with 11 bases fitting TRBD2. V dropped 6 bases and J dropped 5; count of bases not matched to a gene: 9. This CDR3 comprises 15 residues. In germline, CDR1 is SNHLY, CDR2 FYNNEI. The DNA of the CDR3 is TGTGCCAGCAGAGTTCCTAGCGGGAGGTCCCACGAGCAGTACTTC. Translated: CASRVPSGRSHEQYF.